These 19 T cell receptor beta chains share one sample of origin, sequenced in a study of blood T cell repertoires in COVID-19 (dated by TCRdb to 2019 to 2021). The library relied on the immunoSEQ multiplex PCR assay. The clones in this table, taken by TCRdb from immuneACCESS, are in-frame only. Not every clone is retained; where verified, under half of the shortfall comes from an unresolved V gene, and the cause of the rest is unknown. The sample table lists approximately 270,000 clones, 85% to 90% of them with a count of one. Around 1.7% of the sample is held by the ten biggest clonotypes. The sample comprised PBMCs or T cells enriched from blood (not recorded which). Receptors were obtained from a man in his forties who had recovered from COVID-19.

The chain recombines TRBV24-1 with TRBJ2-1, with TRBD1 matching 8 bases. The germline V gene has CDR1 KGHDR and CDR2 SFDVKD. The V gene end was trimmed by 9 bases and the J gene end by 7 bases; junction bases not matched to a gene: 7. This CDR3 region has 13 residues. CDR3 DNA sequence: TGTGCCACCTCCCAGGGGGCTGGGAATGAGCAGTTCTTC. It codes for CATSQGAGNEQFF.

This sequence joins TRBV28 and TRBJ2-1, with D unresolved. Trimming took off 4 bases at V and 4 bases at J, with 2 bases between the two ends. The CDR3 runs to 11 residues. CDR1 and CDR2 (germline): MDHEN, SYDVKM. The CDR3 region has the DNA TGTGCCAGCAGTTCGTACAATGAGCAGTTCTTC. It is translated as CASSSYNEQFF.

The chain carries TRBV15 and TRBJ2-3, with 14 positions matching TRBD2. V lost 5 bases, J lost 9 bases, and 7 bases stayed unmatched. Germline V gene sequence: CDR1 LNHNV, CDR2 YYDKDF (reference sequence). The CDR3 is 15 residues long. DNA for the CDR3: TGTGCCACCAGCGGGACTAGCGGGGGCCTAAGGACGCAGTATTTT. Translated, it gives CATSGTSGGLRTQYF.

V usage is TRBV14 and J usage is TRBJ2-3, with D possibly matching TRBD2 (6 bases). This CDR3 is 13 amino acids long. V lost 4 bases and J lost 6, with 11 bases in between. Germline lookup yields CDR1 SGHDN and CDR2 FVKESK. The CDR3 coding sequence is TGTGCCAGCAGCCTAAACCTAGCGGATACGCAGTATTTT. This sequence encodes CASSLNLADTQYF.

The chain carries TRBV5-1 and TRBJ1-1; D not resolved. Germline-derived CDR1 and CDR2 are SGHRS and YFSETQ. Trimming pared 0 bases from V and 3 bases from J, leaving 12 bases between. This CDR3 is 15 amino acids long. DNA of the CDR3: TGCGCCAGCAGCTTGGTAGGAGGATCCGACACTGAAGCTTTCTTT. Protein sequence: CASSLVGGSDTEAFF.

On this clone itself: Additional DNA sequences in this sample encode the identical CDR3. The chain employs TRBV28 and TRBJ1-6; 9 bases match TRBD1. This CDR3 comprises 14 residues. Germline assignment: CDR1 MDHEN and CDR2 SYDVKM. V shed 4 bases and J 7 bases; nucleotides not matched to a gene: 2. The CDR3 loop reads CASSSGQGNSPLHF. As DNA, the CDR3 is TGTGCCAGCAGTTCCGGACAGGGGAATTCACCCCTCCACTTT.

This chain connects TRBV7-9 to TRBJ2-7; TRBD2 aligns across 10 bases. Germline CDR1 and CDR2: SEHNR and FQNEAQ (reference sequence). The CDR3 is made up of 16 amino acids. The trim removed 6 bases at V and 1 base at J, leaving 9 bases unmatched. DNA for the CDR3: TGTGCCAGCAGTACCCGAAGGGGACTAGCGTCCTACGAGCAGTACTTC. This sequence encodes CASSTRRGLASYEQYF. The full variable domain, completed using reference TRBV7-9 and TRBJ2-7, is DTGVSQNPRHKITKRGQNVTFRCDPISEHNRLYWYRQTLGQGPEFLTYFQNEAQLEKSRLLSDRFSAERPKGSFSTLEIQRTEQGDSAMYLCASSTRRGLASYEQYFGPGTRLTVT.

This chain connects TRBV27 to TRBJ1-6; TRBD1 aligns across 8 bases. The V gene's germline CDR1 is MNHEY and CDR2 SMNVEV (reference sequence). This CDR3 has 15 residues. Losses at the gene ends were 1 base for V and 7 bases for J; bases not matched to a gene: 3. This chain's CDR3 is CASSLWGQENSPLHF. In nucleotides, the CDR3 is TGTGCCAGCAGTTTATGGGGACAGGAGAATTCACCCCTCCACTTT.

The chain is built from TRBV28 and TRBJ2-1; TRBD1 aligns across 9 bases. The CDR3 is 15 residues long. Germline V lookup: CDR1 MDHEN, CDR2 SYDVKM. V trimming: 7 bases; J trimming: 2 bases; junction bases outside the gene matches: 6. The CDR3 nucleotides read TGTGCCAGCACCCCCGGGGACAGGGCCTACAATGAGCAGTTCTTC. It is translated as CASTPGDRAYNEQFF.

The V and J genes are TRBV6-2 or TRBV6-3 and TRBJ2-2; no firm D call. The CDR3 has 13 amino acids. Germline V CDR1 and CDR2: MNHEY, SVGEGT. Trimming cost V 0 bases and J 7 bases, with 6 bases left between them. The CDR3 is CASSYSRGGELFF. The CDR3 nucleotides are TGTGCCAGCAGTTACTCACGCGGCGGGGAGCTGTTTTTT.

CDR3: CSASGDGGLVPDTQYF. The CDR3 DNA follows: TGCAGTGCTAGTGGAGACGGGGGGCTCGTCCCAGATACGCAGTATTTT. The chain employs TRBV20-1 and TRBJ2-3; D is possibly TRBD2 (7 bases). The germline V gene has CDR1 DFQATT and CDR2 SNEGSKA (reference sequence). V was shortened by 3 bases and J by 4 bases, with 20 bases between the two germline ends. This CDR3 has 16 amino acids.

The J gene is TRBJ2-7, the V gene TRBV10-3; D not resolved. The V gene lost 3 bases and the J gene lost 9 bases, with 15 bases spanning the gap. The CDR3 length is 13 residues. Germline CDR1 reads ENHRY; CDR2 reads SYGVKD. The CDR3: CAISDTAGTGQYF. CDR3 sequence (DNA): TGTGCCATCAGTGATACAGCAGGAACTGGGCAGTACTTC.

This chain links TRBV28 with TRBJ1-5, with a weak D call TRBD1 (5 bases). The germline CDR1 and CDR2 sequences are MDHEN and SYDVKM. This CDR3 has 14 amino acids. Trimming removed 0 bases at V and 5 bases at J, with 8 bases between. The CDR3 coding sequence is TGTGCCAGCAGTTTATGGGGCAGGGATCAGCCCCAGCATTTT. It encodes CASSLWGRDQPQHF.

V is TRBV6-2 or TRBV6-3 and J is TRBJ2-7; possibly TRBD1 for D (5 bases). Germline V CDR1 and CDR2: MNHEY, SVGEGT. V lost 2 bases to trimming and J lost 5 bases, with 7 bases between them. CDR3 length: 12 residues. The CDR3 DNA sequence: TGTGCCAGCAGTTACGGGGCCGACGAGCAGTACTTC. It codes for CASSYGADEQYF.

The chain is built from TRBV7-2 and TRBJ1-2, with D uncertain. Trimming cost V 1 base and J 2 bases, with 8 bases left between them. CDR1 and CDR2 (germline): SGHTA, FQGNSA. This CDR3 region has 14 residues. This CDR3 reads CASSLGSGNYGYTF. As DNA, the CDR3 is TGTGCCAGCAGCTTAGGGTCAGGCAACTATGGCTACACCTTC.

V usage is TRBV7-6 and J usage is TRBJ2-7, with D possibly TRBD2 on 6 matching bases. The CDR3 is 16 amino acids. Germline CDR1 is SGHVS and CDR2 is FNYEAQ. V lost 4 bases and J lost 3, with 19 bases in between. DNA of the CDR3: TGTGCCAGCAGCTCGATCGTCGGGACTTTCATCTACGAGCAGTACTTC. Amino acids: CASSSIVGTFIYEQYF.

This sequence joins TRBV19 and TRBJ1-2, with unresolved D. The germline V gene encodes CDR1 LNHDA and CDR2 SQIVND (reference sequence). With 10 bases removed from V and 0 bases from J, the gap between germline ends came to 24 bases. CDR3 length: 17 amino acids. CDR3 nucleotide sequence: TGTGCCACCAATCCTAGCCGGAAGGTGTACTCTAACTATGGCTACACCTTC. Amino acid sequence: CATNPSRKVYSNYGYTF.

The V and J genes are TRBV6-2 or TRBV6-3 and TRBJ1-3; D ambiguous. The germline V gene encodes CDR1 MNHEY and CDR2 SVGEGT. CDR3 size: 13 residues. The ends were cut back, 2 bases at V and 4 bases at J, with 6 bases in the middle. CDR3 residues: CASSYLPGNTIYF. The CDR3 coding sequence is TGTGCCAGCAGTTACCTTCCCGGAAACACCATATATTTT.

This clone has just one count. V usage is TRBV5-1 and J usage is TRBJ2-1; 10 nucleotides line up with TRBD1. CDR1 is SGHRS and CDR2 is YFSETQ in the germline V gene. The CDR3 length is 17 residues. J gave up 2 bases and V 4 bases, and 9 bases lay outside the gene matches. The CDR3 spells CASSPTGDRGPYNEQFF. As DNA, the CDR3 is TGCGCCAGCAGCCCCACCGGGGACAGGGGCCCCTACAATGAGCAGTTCTTC.